Below are 3 T cell receptor beta chains sequenced from a single sample in a study of cytomegalovirus exposure and HLA in healthy donors. This PCR relied on a set of 60 Vbeta primers and 13 Jbeta primers. Only in-frame clones appear in the TCRdb table, and some are missing; sequencing was by immunoSEQ multiplex PCR. The data contain under 150,000 clones, 75% to 80% of them seen just once; the ten biggest clones take up around 6.6%. The sample taken for sequencing was PBMCs. The receptors were gathered from a woman in her thirties or forties in good health and CMV-seropositive.

The sample holds a few counts of this clone. This chain links TRBV4-1 with TRBJ2-3; D remains ambiguous. The V end lost 4 bases, the J end lost 3 bases, and 17 bases lay between the germline ends. Germline CDR1 reads MGHRA; CDR2 reads YSYEKL. The CDR3 is 16 residues long. CDR3 sequence: CASSRLPPDGTDTQYF. CDR3 coding DNA: TGCGCCAGCAGCCGTCTCCCCCCCGACGGGACAGATACGCAGTATTTT.

This chain joins TRBV28 and TRBJ1-1; D remains unclear. The CDR3 is 11 residues long. Looked up from germline, CDR1 is MDHEN and CDR2 is SYDVKM. Trimming shortened V by 7 bases and J by 4 bases, and 7 bases separated the two germline ends. CDR3 bases: TGTGCCAGCACCGGTGGCACTGAAGCTTTCTTT. It specifies CASTGGTEAFF.

This clone has more than one count but fewer than ten. This chain joins TRBV29-1 and TRBJ2-5; perhaps TRBD1 as D (5 bases). V was clipped by 5 bases and J by 1 base, with 20 bases between them. The germline V gene encodes CDR1 SQVTM and CDR2 ANQGSEA. The CDR3 spans 16 residues. CDR3 nucleotides: TGCAGCGTTCTACCCCTCCAGGACACCTCCCAAGAGACCCAGTACTTC. Translation gives CSVLPLQDTSQETQYF.